This T cell receptor beta chain derives from a study of T cell repertoires in cytomegalovirus infection. TCRdb used MiXCR to reprocess the reads, holding one entry per CDR3 protein. The sample has roughly 350,000 distinct CDR3 sequences; roughly a third are singletons. This clonotype was found a few times. The antigen is not known. CDR1 and CDR2 (germline): SGHTA, FQGNSA. This CDR3 has 15 amino acids. Between the trimmed V and J ends, which lost 1 base and 7 bases, there was a span of 14 bases. Sample: cultured PBMCs, taken from culture after CMV antigen stimulation. This clonotype was sampled from a human donor in good health (CMV status not recorded). Some clones in this sample may be carry-over from other donors' samples. The chain has TRBV7-2 and TRBJ2-1; TRBD1 or TRBD2 may be the D gene (5 bases each). This CDR3 is CASSLDGASWNEQFF. The DNA for the CDR3 is TGTGCCAGCAGCTTAGACGGGGCCTCGTGGAATGAGCAGTTCTTC.